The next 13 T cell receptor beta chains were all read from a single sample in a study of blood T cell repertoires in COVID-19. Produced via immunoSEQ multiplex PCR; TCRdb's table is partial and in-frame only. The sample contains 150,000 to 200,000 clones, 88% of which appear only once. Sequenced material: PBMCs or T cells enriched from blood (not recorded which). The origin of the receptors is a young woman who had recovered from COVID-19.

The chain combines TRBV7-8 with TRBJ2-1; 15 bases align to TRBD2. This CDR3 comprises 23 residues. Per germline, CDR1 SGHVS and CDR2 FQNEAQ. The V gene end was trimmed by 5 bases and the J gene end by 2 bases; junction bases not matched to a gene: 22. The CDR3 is CASSRQSTRTSGRDLRTYNEQFF. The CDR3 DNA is TGTGCCAGCAGCCGCCAAAGCACACGGACTAGCGGGAGGGACCTTAGGACCTACAATGAGCAGTTCTTC.

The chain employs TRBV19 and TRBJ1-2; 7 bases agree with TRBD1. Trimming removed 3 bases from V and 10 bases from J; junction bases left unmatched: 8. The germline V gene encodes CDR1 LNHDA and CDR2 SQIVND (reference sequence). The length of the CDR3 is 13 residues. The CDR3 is CASSIGQAWDYTF. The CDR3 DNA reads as TGTGCCAGTAGTATCGGACAGGCATGGGACTACACCTTC.

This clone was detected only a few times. In DNA, the CDR3 is TGTGCCAGCAGTGGACAATCTATTTATGGCTACACCTTC. This sequence encodes CASSGQSIYGYTF. The chain is built from TRBV2 and TRBJ1-2; D is undetermined. Germline lookup yields CDR1 SNHLY and CDR2 FYNNEI. V lost 4 bases to trimming and J lost 5 bases, with 11 bases between them. This CDR3 spans 13 amino acids.

CDR3 sequence reads: CASSLGGGEQYF. In DNA, the CDR3 is TGTGCCAGCAGCTTAGGCGGGGGCGAGCAGTACTTC. The V and J genes are TRBV11-3 and TRBJ2-7; 7 bases agree with TRBD2. Unmatched junction bases numbered 0, after V lost 1 base and J lost 6 bases. Germline lookup yields CDR1 SGHNT and CDR2 YENEEA. CDR3 size: 12 residues.

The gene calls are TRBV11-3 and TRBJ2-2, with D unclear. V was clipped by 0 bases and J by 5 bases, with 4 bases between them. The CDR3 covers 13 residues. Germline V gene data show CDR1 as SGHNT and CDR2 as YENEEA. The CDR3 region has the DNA TGTGCCAGCAGCTTAGACGGGACCGGGGAGCTGTTTTTT. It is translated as CASSLDGTGELFF.

CDR3 nucleotides: TGTGCCAGCAGTTACTCTTATGACAGGGTCACCAATGAGCAGTTCTTC. This sequence encodes CASSYSYDRVTNEQFF. The chain is built from TRBV6-5 and TRBJ2-1, with TRBD1 identical over 7 bases. The CDR3 is 16 residues long. Germline V gives CDR1 MNHEY, CDR2 SVGAGI. With V trimmed by 0 bases and J by 6 bases, 8 bases remained unmatched.

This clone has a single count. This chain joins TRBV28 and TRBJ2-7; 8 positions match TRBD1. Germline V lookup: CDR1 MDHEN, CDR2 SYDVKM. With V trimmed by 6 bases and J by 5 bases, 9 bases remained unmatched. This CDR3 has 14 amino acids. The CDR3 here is CASRTQGARDEQYF. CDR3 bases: TGTGCCAGCAGAACTCAGGGGGCGCGGGACGAGCAGTACTTC.

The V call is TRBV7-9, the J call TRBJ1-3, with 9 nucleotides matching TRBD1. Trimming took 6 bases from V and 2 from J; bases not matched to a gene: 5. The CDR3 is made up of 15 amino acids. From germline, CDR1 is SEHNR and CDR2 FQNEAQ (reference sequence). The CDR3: CASSLQGAPGNTIYF. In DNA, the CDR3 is TGTGCCAGCAGTCTACAGGGGGCCCCTGGAAACACCATATATTTT. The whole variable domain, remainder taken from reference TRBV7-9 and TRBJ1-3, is DTGVSQNPRHKITKRGQNVTFRCDPISEHNRLYWYRQTLGQGPEFLTYFQNEAQLEKSRLLSDRFSAERPKGSFSTLEIQRTEQGDSAMYLCASSLQGAPGNTIYFGEGSWLTVV.

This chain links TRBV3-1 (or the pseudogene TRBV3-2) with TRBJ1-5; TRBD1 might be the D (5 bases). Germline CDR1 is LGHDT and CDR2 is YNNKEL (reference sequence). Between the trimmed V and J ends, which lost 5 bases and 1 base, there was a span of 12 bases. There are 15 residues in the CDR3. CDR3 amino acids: CASSVSGDSNQPQHF. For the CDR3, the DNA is TGTGCCAGCAGCGTCTCGGGGGACAGCAATCAGCCCCAGCATTTT.

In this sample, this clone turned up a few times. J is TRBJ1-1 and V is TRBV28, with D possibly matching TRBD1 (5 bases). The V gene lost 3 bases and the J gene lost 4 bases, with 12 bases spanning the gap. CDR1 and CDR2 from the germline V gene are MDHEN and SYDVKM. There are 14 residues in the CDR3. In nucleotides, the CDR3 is TGTGCCAGCAGTTTGCCAGGGCCGGCCACTGAAGCTTTCTTT. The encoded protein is CASSLPGPATEAFF.

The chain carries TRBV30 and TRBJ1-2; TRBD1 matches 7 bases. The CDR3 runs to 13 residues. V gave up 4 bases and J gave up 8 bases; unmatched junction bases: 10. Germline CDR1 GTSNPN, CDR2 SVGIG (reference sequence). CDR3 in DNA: TGTGCCTGGACAATCGAGGGGGCGGGAGGCTACACCTTC. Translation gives CAWTIEGAGGYTF.

The CDR3 nucleotides are TGTGCCAGCACTAGCTTTGGGGCCAACGTCCTGACTTTC. Translation gives CASTSFGANVLTF. The chain carries TRBV2 and TRBJ2-6, with TRBD2 as a possible D gene (5 bases). This CDR3 has 13 residues. Trimming took 7 bases from V and 3 from J, leaving 7 bases between them. Germline V gene sequence: CDR1 SNHLY, CDR2 FYNNEI.

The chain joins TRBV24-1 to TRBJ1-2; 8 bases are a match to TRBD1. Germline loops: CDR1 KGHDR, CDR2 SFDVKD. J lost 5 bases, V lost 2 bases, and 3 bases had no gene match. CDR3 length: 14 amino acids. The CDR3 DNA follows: TGTGCCACCAGTGATTCAGACAGGGGTTATGGCTACACCTTC. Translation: CATSDSDRGYGYTF.